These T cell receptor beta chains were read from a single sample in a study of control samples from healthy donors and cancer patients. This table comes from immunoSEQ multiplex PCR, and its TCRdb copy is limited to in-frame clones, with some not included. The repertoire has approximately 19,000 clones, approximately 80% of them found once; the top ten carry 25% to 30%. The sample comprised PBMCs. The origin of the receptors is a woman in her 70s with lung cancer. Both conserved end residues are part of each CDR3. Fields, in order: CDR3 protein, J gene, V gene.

CDR3: CASRTYVTGSGANVLTF
J: TRBJ2-6
V: TRBV27

CDR3: CASSLHGNEKLFF
J: TRBJ1-4
V: TRBV12-3/TRBV12-4

CDR3: CASSSPTDNYGYTF
J: TRBJ1-2
V: TRBV7-9

CDR3: CASSLGQARGQETQYF
J: TRBJ2-5
V: TRBV6-6

CDR3: CASSPLAGASGEQFF
J: TRBJ2-1
V: TRBV7-6

CDR3: CASSVSTDTQYF
J: TRBJ2-3
V: TRBV7-2

CDR3: CASSFSPGQTHEKLFF
J: TRBJ1-4
V: TRBV28

CDR3: CASSFRGALDEQYF
J: TRBJ2-7
V: TRBV7-2

CDR3: CASSRGLAENSYEQYF
J: TRBJ2-7
V: TRBV18

CDR3: CASGGRGAGVTGELFF
J: TRBJ2-2
V: TRBV19

CDR3: CALQPGTSGRIYEQYF
J: TRBJ2-7
V: TRBV21-1

CDR3: CASSLARQNTGELFF
J: TRBJ2-2
V: TRBV7-9

CDR3: CSVEWTGNTEAFF
J: TRBJ1-1
V: TRBV29-1

CDR3: CARQGEETQYF
J: TRBJ2-5
V: TRBV30

CDR3: CASSPEGLGDNEQFF
J: TRBJ2-1
V: TRBV7-3

CDR3: CATSGAASGANVLTF
J: TRBJ2-6
V: TRBV24-1

CDR3: CASASIIGGTEAFF
J: TRBJ1-1
V: TRBV25-1

CDR3: CATSRDGYYEQYF
J: TRBJ2-7
V: TRBV15

CDR3: CASQMPPRGGAYNEQFF
J: TRBJ2-1
V: TRBV2

CDR3: CASSYGDKPYEQYF
J: TRBJ2-7
V: TRBV6-2/TRBV6-3

CDR3: CASSPIPGEGQETQYF
J: TRBJ2-5
V: TRBV7-9

CDR3: CASSLGQGLNQPQHF
J: TRBJ1-5
V: TRBV7-2

CDR3: CASSYSRTRDEQFF
J: TRBJ2-1
V: TRBV6-5

CDR3: CASSVVRQGMNTEAFF
J: TRBJ1-1
V: TRBV9

CDR3: CASSLDVAGASTDTQYF
J: TRBJ2-3
V: TRBV7-6

CDR3: CASSQGGGQFEKLFF
J: TRBJ1-4
V: TRBV4-3

CDR3: CSVDGTGGNLNSYNEQFF
J: TRBJ2-1
V: TRBV29-1

CDR3: CATSDFTSGHLNEQFF
J: TRBJ2-1
V: TRBV24-1

CDR3: CASRTSGNTDTQYF
J: TRBJ2-3
V: TRBV19

CDR3: CSVTFWKREGTEQFF
J: TRBJ2-1
V: TRBV29-1

CDR3: CASSLWTATDTQYF
J: TRBJ2-3
V: TRBV27

CDR3: CASSPSLVVAYEQYF
J: TRBJ2-7
V: TRBV27

CDR3: CASIKGPETQYF
J: TRBJ2-5
V: TRBV6-7

CDR3: CASSLVGREVIGELFF
J: TRBJ2-2
V: TRBV5-1

CDR3: CASSLAEDSSYEQYF
J: TRBJ2-7
V: TRBV28

CDR3: CSASSVRGPQYF
J: TRBJ2-5
V: TRBV20-1

CDR3: CASSQDQTSGRAGSSTDTQYF
J: TRBJ2-3
V: TRBV4-3

CDR3: CASSLVTGAEFINEAFF
J: TRBJ1-1
V: TRBV11-2

CDR3: CASRGDSNQPQHF
J: TRBJ1-5
V: TRBV6-5

CDR3: CASSRGQGEYTEAFF
J: TRBJ1-1
V: TRBV19

CDR3: CSAGTDYGYTF
J: TRBJ1-2
V: TRBV29-1

CDR3: CASSYGLGRAYNEQFF
J: TRBJ2-1
V: TRBV6-6

CDR3: CASSLGFRDPTIRTF
J: TRBJ1-2
V: TRBV11-2

CDR3: CASSQDQGLYEQYF
J: TRBJ2-7
V: TRBV14

CDR3: CATTARGSNQPQHF
J: TRBJ1-5
V: TRBV19

CDR3: CASSLGLAGGSGYEQYF
J: TRBJ2-7
V: TRBV7-6

CDR3: CASSFGGESPLHF
J: TRBJ1-6
V: TRBV11-2

CDR3: CASSFSGQQGGYTF
J: TRBJ1-2
V: TRBV7-3